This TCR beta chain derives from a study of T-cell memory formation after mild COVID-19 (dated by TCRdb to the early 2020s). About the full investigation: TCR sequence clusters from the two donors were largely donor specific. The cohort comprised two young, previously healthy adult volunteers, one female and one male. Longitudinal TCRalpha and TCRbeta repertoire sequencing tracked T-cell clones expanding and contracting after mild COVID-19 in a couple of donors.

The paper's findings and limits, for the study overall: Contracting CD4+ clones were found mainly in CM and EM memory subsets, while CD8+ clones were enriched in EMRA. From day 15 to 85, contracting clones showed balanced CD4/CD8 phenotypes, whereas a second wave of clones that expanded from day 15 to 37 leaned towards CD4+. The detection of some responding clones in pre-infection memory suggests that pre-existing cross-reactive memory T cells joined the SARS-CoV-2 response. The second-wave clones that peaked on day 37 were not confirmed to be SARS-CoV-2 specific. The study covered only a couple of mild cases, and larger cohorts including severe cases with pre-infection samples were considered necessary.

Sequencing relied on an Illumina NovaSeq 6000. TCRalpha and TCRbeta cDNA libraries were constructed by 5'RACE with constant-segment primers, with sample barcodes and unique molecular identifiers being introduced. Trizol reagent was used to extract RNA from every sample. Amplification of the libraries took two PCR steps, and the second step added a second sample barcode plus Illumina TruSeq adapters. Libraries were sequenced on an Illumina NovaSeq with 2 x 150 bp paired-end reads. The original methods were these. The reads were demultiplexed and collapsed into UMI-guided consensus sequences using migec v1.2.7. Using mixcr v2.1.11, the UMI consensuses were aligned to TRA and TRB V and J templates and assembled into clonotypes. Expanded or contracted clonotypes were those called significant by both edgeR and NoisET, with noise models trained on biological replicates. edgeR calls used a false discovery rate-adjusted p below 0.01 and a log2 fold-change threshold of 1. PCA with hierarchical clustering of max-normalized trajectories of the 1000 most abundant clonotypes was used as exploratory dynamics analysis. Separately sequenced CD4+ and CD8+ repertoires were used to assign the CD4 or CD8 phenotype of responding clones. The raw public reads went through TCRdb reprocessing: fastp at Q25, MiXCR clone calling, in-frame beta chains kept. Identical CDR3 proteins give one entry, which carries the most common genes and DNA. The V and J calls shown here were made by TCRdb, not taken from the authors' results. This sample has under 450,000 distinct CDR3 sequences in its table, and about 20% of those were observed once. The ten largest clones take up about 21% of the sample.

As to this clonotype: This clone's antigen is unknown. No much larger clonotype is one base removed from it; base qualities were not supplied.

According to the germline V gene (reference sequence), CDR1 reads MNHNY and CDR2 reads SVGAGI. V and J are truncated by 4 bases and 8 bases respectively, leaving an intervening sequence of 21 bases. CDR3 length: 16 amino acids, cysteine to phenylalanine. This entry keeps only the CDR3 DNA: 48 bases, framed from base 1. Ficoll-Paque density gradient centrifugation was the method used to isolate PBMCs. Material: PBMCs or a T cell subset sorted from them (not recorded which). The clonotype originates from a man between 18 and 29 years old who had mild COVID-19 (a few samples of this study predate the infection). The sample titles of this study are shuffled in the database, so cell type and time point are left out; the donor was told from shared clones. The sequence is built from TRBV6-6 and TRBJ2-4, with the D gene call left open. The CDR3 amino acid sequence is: CASSSWLPGTLDIQYF. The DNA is TGTGCCAGCAGTTCATGGCTACCCGGCACATTGGACATTCAGTACTTC.